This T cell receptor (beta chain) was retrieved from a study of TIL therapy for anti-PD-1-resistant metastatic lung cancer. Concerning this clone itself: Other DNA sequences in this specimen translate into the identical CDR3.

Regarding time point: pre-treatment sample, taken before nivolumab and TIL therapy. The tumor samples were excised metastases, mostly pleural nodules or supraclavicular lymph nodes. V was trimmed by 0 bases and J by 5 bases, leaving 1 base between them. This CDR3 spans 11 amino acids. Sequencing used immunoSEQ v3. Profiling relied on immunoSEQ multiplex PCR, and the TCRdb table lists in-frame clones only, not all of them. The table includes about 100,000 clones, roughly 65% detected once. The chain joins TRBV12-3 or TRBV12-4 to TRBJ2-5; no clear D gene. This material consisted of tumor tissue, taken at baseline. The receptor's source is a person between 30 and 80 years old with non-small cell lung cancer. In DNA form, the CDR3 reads TGTGCCAGCAGTTTAGCGGAGACCCAGTACTTC. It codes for CASSLAETQYF.